The 17 T cell receptor beta chains reported below all come from one sample, sequenced in a study of T cells after yellow fever vaccination. TCRdb independently ran MiXCR on the 5' RACE reads; one entry per CDR3 protein. The sample carries 340,000 or so distinct CDR3 sequences, 12% recorded once. The material was CD4+ T cells sorted from PBMCs, obtained 15 days after the yellow fever booster vaccination. These TCRs come from a man aged 18 to 35 who received the YFV17D yellow fever vaccine.

The chain has TRBV4-2 and TRBJ2-6, with TRBD1 as a possible D gene (6 bases). Germline assignment: CDR1 LGHNA and CDR2 YNFKEQ. V was shortened by 8 bases and J by 1 base, with 18 bases between the two germline ends. The CDR3 runs 17 residues. This CDR3 reads CASLPGHHISGANVLTF. The CDR3 bases are TGTGCCAGCCTACCGGGACACCATATATCTGGGGCCAACGTCCTGACTTTC.

This sequence joins TRBV3-1 and TRBJ2-7; D is perhaps TRBD1 or TRBD2 (5 bases each). Germline CDR1 LGHDT, CDR2 YNNKEL (reference sequence). The CDR3 consists of 16 residues. V was clipped by 0 bases and J by 0 bases, with 12 bases between them. CDR3 coding DNA: TGTGCCAGCAGCCAAGATCCCGGGACGAGCTCCTACGAGCAGTACTTC. Its protein product is CASSQDPGTSSYEQYF.

This clonotype was seen a few times. The J gene is TRBJ1-6, the V gene TRBV2, with 11 bases lining up with TRBD1. The germline V gene has CDR1 SNHLY and CDR2 FYNNEI. Germline trimming cut 7 bases from V and 8 bases from J; bases unmatched to any gene: 4. The CDR3 extends over 14 amino acids. In DNA, the CDR3 is TGTGCCAGCACCGGACAGGGGGCCGATTCACCCCTCCACTTT. Protein: CASTGQGADSPLHF. The variable domain in full, completed from reference TRBV2 and TRBJ1-6, reads EPEVTQTPSHQVTQMGQEVILRCVPISNHLYFYWYRQILGQKVEFLVSFYNNEISEKSEIFDDQFSVERPDGSNFTLKIRSTKLEDSAMYFCASTGQGADSPLHFGNGTRLTVT.

This clonotype was seen only a few times. The chain links TRBV7-3 to TRBJ2-5; 8 nucleotides line up with TRBD2. Germline CDR1 is SGHTA and CDR2 is FQGTGA. The CDR3 contains 13 residues. The trim removed 3 bases at V and 5 bases at J, leaving 2 bases unmatched. This chain's CDR3 is CASSFTSGETQYF. The DNA for the CDR3 is TGTGCCAGCAGCTTCACTAGCGGCGAGACCCAGTACTTC.

This clonotype was found many times. The V and J genes are TRBV24-1 and TRBJ2-3; either TRBD1 or TRBD2 may fit D (5 bases each). V was cut by 1 base and J by 4 bases, with 11 bases left in between. CDR3 length: 15 residues. The germline CDR1 and CDR2 sequences are KGHDR and SFDVKD. DNA of the CDR3: TGTGCCACCAGTGATTTCTCGGGGCCATCAGATACGCAGTATTTT. Its protein product is CATSDFSGPSDTQYF.

The genes are TRBV6-6 and TRBJ1-1; 7 bases fit TRBD1. The V gene's germline CDR1 is MNHNY and CDR2 SVGAGI (reference sequence). The length of the CDR3 is 11 residues. J lost 8 bases, V lost 5 bases, and 2 bases had no gene match. The CDR3 region is CASSMGQEAFF. The CDR3 nucleotides are TGTGCCAGCAGTATGGGACAGGAAGCTTTCTTT.

The rearrangement uses TRBV7-2 and TRBJ1-1; D remains unclear. The CDR3 loop spans 14 amino acids. Germline assignment: CDR1 SGHTA and CDR2 FQGNSA. The ends were cut back, 5 bases at V and 4 bases at J, with 14 bases in the middle. The CDR3 nucleotides read TGTGCCAGCAGCCCAATGGGAGGGCCCACTGAAGCTTTCTTT. Its protein product is CASSPMGGPTEAFF.

This clonotype turned up a few times. V is TRBV6-6 and J is TRBJ1-6, with D possibly being TRBD1 (6 bases). CDR1 and CDR2 (germline): MNHNY, SVGAGI (reference sequence). The CDR3 is 15 residues long. Trimming pared 5 bases from V and 6 bases from J, leaving 14 bases between. The chain's CDR3 is CASSGPGQFNSPLHF. Here the CDR3 DNA reads TGTGCCAGCAGTGGACCGGGACAATTTAATTCACCCCTCCACTTT.

The gene calls are TRBV6-2 or TRBV6-3 and TRBJ1-1; a possible D gene is TRBD1 (6 bases). V was trimmed by 7 bases and J by 2 bases, leaving 17 bases between them. The CDR3 is made up of 15 amino acids. CDR1 is MNHEY and CDR2 is SVGEGT in the germline V gene. The CDR3 reads CASTLRGGFNTEAFF. DNA of the CDR3: TGTGCCAGCACCCTACGGGGGGGCTTTAACACTGAAGCTTTCTTT.

This chain connects TRBV20-1 to TRBJ2-5; TRBD1 aligns across 9 bases. The V gene's germline CDR1 is DFQATT and CDR2 SNEGSKA (reference sequence). V was pared by 3 bases and J by 5 bases, with 4 bases of the junction left unmatched. The CDR3 runs 13 residues. CDR3 residues: CSASTGGGETQYF. The CDR3 bases are TGCAGTGCTAGCACAGGGGGCGGGGAGACCCAGTACTTC.

At least ten counts were recorded for this clonotype. This chain links TRBV12-3 or TRBV12-4 with TRBJ2-1, with D possibly matching TRBD2 (6 bases). The length of the CDR3 is 16 residues. Trimming shortened V by 7 bases and J by 1 base, and 17 bases separated the two germline ends. In DNA, the CDR3 is TGTGCCAGCACCCTTCCCGGGACTGGATCCTACAATGAGCAGTTCTTC. Translating it yields CASTLPGTGSYNEQFF.

A few counts support this clonotype. The rearrangement uses TRBV11-3 and TRBJ1-5, with 9 bases aligning to TRBD1. Germline V CDR1 and CDR2: SGHNT, YENEEA. V was pared by 1 base and J by 9 bases, with 7 bases of the junction left unmatched. CDR3 length: 15 residues. CDR3 nucleotides: TGTGCCAGCAGCTTAGCAGGACAGGGGATAAGGCCCCAGCATTTT. Protein product: CASSLAGQGIRPQHF.

This clonotype was counted only a few times. This chain joins TRBV24-1 and TRBJ1-3, with D uncertain. In germline, CDR1 is KGHDR, CDR2 SFDVKD. With 6 bases removed from V and 7 bases from J, the gap between germline ends came to 15 bases. The CDR3 is 14 amino acids. CDR3 coding DNA: TGTGCCACCAGTCCGGGTGAAAAGAGGAACACCATATATTTT. Residues: CATSPGEKRNTIYF.

This clonotype was detected only a few times. This chain connects TRBV29-1 to TRBJ2-5, with D hard to call. Germline V gives CDR1 SQVTM, CDR2 ANQGSEA. This CDR3 comprises 12 residues. V shed 4 bases and J shed 7 bases, with 13 bases lying between them. CDR3 region: CSVAGSSGTQYF. In nucleotides, the CDR3 is TGCAGCGTTGCCGGAAGCTCTGGGACCCAGTACTTC.

This clonotype was recorded a few times. The CDR3 nucleotides are TGTGCCAGCTCATCCCCGGGGGGAGAGCAGTACTTC. Translating gives CASSSPGGEQYF. V gene TRBV18 combines with J gene TRBJ2-7; TRBD2 aligns across 7 bases. Germline CDR1 and CDR2: KGHSH and LQKENI. This CDR3 spans 12 amino acids. V was pared by 5 bases and J by 7 bases, with 5 bases of the junction left unmatched. The complete variable domain, with remaining parts taken from reference TRBV18 and TRBJ2-7, reads NAGVMQNPRHLVRRRGQEARLRCSPMKGHSHVYWYRQLPEEGLKFMVYLQKENIIDESGMPKERFSAEFPKEGPSILRIQQVVRGDSAAYFCASSSPGGEQYFGPGTRLTVT.

This clonotype was seen only a few times. The chain employs TRBV6-6 and TRBJ2-2, with 7 positions matching TRBD2. With 6 bases clipped from V and 4 bases from J, the junction kept 11 bases outside the gene matches. This CDR3 contains 16 residues. Germline V gene data show CDR1 as MNHNY and CDR2 as SVGAGI (reference sequence). CDR3 coding DNA: TGTGCCAGCAGCCCCCTGGCGGGGGTGGGCACCGGGGAGCTGTTTTTT. This codes for CASSPLAGVGTGELFF.

The V call is TRBV12-3 or TRBV12-4, the J call TRBJ2-3; D is uncertain. The V gene lost 6 bases and the J gene lost 5 bases, with 21 bases spanning the gap. This CDR3 contains 16 residues. The CDR3 here is CASSTNPSTYVDTQYF. CDR3 coding DNA: TGTGCCAGCAGCACAAACCCCTCGACTTATGTAGATACGCAGTATTTT.